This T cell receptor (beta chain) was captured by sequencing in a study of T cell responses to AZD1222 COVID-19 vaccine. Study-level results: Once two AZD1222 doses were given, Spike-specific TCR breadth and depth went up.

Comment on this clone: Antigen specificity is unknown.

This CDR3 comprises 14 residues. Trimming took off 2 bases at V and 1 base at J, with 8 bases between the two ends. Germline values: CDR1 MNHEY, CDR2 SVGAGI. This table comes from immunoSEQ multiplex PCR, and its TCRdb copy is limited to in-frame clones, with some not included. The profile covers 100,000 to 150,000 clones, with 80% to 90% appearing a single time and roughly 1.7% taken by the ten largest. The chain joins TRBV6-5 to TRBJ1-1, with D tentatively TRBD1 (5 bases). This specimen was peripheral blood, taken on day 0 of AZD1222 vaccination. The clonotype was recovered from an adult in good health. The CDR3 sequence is CASSYSRANTEAFF. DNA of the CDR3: TGTGCCAGCAGTTACAGCAGGGCGAACACTGAAGCTTTCTTT.